Below, 10 T cell receptor beta chains from the same sample are listed, as sequenced in a study of blood T cell repertoires in COVID-19. The assay was immunoSEQ multiplex PCR, and TCRdb's table has in-frame clones only and misses some. The sample contains 70,000 to 90,000 clones, approximately 86% of which appear only once. Sample: peripheral blood. Receptor source: a man aged 80 or over with active or convalescent COVID-19.

The genes are TRBV5-1 and TRBJ1-3; 7 nucleotides align to TRBD1. Looked up from germline, CDR1 is SGHRS and CDR2 is YFSETQ. The CDR3 length is 15 residues. V dropped 4 bases and J dropped 0; count of bases not matched to a gene: 4. The DNA of the CDR3 is TGCGCCAGCAGCGAAGGGGGCCGCTCTGGAAACACCATATATTTT. Protein: CASSEGGRSGNTIYF.

The chain couples TRBV7-2 to TRBJ1-5; TRBD1 might be the D (5 bases). CDR3 length equals 15 residues. V was trimmed by 5 bases and J by 5 bases, leaving 16 bases between them. Germline values: CDR1 SGHTA, CDR2 FQGNSA. In DNA form, the CDR3 reads TGTGCCAGCAGCCCCATTACGGGGGGTGATCAGCCCCAGCATTTT. Protein: CASSPITGGDQPQHF.

The chain joins TRBV19 to TRBJ2-1; D perhaps matches TRBD1 (6 bases). Trimming left V 0 bases short and J 2 bases short, with 8 bases between. Germline CDR1 LNHDA, CDR2 SQIVND (reference sequence). The length of the CDR3 is 15 residues. CDR3 coding DNA: TGTGCCAGTAGTATAGATGACAGGACCTACAATGAGCAGTTCTTC. Protein product: CASSIDDRTYNEQFF.

This clone came up a few times. V gene TRBV6-5 combines with J gene TRBJ1-4; D is unclear. V lost 4 bases and J lost 2, with 8 bases in between. There are 14 residues in the CDR3. The germline CDR1 and CDR2 sequences are MNHEY and SVGAGI. The CDR3 region is CASSSTGTNEKLFF. The CDR3 DNA follows: TGTGCCAGCAGTTCAACCGGGACTAATGAAAAACTGTTTTTT.

The J gene is TRBJ2-1, the V gene TRBV5-8; 14 positions agree with TRBD2. CDR3 length equals 15 residues. The J segment lost 6 bases and the V segment lost 4 bases, leaving 3 bases of the junction unmatched. In germline, CDR1 is SGHTS, CDR2 YDEGEE. CDR3: CASSLGLAGVNEQFF. For the CDR3, the DNA is TGTGCCAGCAGCCTGGGACTAGCGGGAGTCAATGAGCAGTTCTTC.

The chain uses TRBV5-1 and TRBJ2-1; D may be TRBD2 (5 bases). CDR1 SGHRS and CDR2 YFSETQ come from the germline V gene. V lost 0 bases, J lost 1 base, and 11 bases lay in between. The CDR3 contains 16 residues. In DNA, the CDR3 is TGCGCCAGCAGCTTGGATCGGGGTGGGTCCTACAATGAGCAGTTCTTC. Translating gives CASSLDRGGSYNEQFF.

The chain joins TRBV9 to TRBJ2-7; TRBD1 is a possible D gene (5 bases). V was pared by 3 bases and J by 2 bases, with 12 bases between. Per the germline V gene, CDR1 is SGDLS and CDR2 is YYNGEE. The CDR3 totals 14 residues. In nucleotides, the CDR3 is TGTGCCAGCAGCGGGACACGACCCACCTACGAGCAGTACGTC. Protein sequence: CASSGTRPTYEQYV.

This clone was detected once. This sequence joins TRBV5-1 and TRBJ2-2, with 9 bases that match TRBD1. Germline values: CDR1 SGHRS, CDR2 YFSETQ. The junction had 6 bases not matched to a gene; V was cut back by 4 bases and J by 5 bases. CDR3 size: 15 residues. The CDR3 protein is CASSMGQGSTGELFF. Here the CDR3 DNA reads TGCGCCAGCAGCATGGGACAGGGTTCGACCGGGGAGCTGTTTTTT.

Remarks on this clone: Other DNA sequences in the same sample also yield this CDR3. The chain employs TRBV9 and TRBJ1-2, with TRBD1 matching 8 bases. Germline V lookup: CDR1 SGDLS, CDR2 YYNGEE. This CDR3 contains 14 residues. V trimming: 0 bases; J trimming: 2 bases; junction bases outside the gene matches: 0. CDR3 DNA sequence: TGTGCCAGCAGCGTAGGACAGGGGAACTATGGCTACACCTTC. Amino acid sequence: CASSVGQGNYGYTF.

J is TRBJ1-2 and V is TRBV19, with D uncertain. The CDR3 totals 13 residues. Looked up from germline, CDR1 is LNHDA and CDR2 is SQIVND (reference sequence). V gave up 5 bases and J gave up 5 bases, with 12 bases separating them. CDR3 region: CASSEAGDYGYTF. CDR3 nucleotides: TGTGCCAGTAGTGAGGCCGGAGATTATGGCTACACCTTC.